This T cell receptor (beta chain) was recorded in a study of PD-1 blockade in mismatch repair-deficient tumors (dated by TCRdb to 2016 to 2017). In terms of the full investigation: Between late 2013 and 2016, approximately 90 consecutive patients with 12 mismatch repair-deficient cancer types, all previously treated and progressing, were enrolled in the trial. Deep sequencing of TCR CDR3 regions was used to track tumor-associated T cell clones in peripheral blood of patients responding to PD-1 blockade.

The count of this clone is one. What this receptor recognizes is not known. Base qualities were left out, and no much larger clone turns up one base away. Libraries came from the immunoSEQ multiplex PCR assay. What TCRdb holds here is the immuneACCESS table cut down to in-frame rearrangements. Part of the clones is not present; checked against another copy, under half of the missing clones reflect an unresolved V gene, and the others are unexplained. This sample holds some 120,000 clones; about 88% were observed only once. Around 11% of the sample is taken by the ten largest. The CDR1 and CDR2 encoded by the germline V gene are SGHVS and FNYEAQ. The V end gives up 5 bases and the J end 4 bases, leaving 5 bases in the junction not matched to a gene. The CDR3 starts with the cysteine, ends with the phenylalanine, and has 15 residues. The read is trimmed to its CDR3 DNA, 45 bases read in frame from base 1.

Study-wide findings and limitations: Clones residing in the tumor, which were often undetectable in blood before treatment, expanded quickly after pembrolizumab and then contracted, generally before radiologic responses.

For each enrolled patient, mismatch repair deficiency was established using either polymerase chain reaction or immunohistochemistry. A few patients who responded to pembrolizumab therapy underwent TCR sequencing. The phase II trial prospectively tested pembrolizumab PD-1 blockade in advanced mismatch repair-deficient cancers regardless of tissue of origin. Serial peripheral blood T cell samples were collected before and at multiple times after starting PD-1 blockade. Blood sampling time points were reported as weeks after the first dose of pembrolizumab. The specimen comprised peripheral blood, sampled roughly 67 weeks after starting pembrolizumab. This clonotype was obtained from an adult with mismatch repair-deficient cancer. The chain employs TRBV7-6 and TRBJ1-3; 10 central nucleotides agree with TRBD1. The bases read TGTGCCAGCAGCCTGGGACAGGGGAGAGGAAACACCATATATTTT. This yields the protein CASSLGQGRGNTIYF. Where the CDR3 stops, the reference TRBV7-6 and TRBJ1-3 genes take over; the full variable domain is GAGVSQSPRYKVTKRGQDVALRCDPISGHVSLYWYRQALGQGPEFLTYFNYEAQQDKSGLPNDRFSAERPEGSISTLTIQRTEQRDSAMYRCASSLGQGRGNTIYFGEGSWLTVV.